The present T cell receptor (beta chain) was sequenced within a study of T cell responses to AZD1222 COVID-19 vaccine (dated by TCRdb to about 2021). A note on the overall study: AZD1222 recipients whose second dose came at about 4 weeks and those whose second dose came at about 12 weeks were combined into one group, since spike-specific TCR depth and breadth did not differ between the two schedules. A total of approximately 250 trial participants underwent TCR sequencing, of whom nearly 210 had received two doses of AZD1222 and around 25 had received two doses of the MenACWY control vaccine. Trial participants were enrolled into age subgroups of 18-55, 56-69 and 70-plus years, which contained around 140, 26 and 57 TCR-sequenced participants, respectively. Overall study results and their limits: No day 14 peak-response samples were available, so repertoires were characterized only after the peak T cell response. After two AZD1222 doses, both the breadth and the depth of spike-specific TCRs were significantly higher than at day 0 and than in MenACWY recipients. Reportedly, close to half of the unique spike-specific TCRs recognized epitopes lying outside the regions that are mutated in the B.1.351 and B.1.1.7 variants. Conclusions about previously exposed vaccinees are limited because only a handful of AZD1222 recipients were SARS-CoV-2 seropositive at baseline. The 56-69-year group was small, and its depth increase did not reach significance, likely because of low power. Participants were mostly white British, with more females than males. The authors suggested clonal diversity may have been underestimated. The vaccine-associated CD4 TCRs covered the entire spike protein, and the dominant responses fell in regions 160-218 and 743-854.

This clone was counted between two and nine times. The antigen it recognizes is unknown. Per-base quality was not reported, and no clone a single base away is much larger than it. Reading the label with the study, this specimen's time point is: baseline before first vaccination. Vaccinee samples came from UK trials COV001 and COV002, including a single-blind randomized controlled phase 2/3 trial of AZD1222 (ChAdOx1 nCoV-19) in healthy adults. For TCRbeta chain sequencing, PBMC samples were collected from trial participants at day 0 and at day 28 after the second dose. The CDR3 regions of human TCRbeta chains were analyzed by immunosequencing. Per the original workflow: TCRs in the repertoires were matched against a reference library of SARS-CoV-2-specific TCRs that had been generated with the MIRA antigen-specificity platform. Breadth meant the fraction of unique TCRs that were SARS-CoV-2-associated, whereas depth meant the fraction of total T cells that were SARS-CoV-2-associated. Each spike-specific TCR was assigned to its reactive spike region and to a CD4 or CD8 class using the MIRA data. Log10-transformed breadth and depth values were compared by one-way ANOVA with Sidak's multiple comparisons tests. The clones in this table, taken by TCRdb from immuneACCESS, are in-frame only. Not every clone is retained; where verified, under half of the shortfall comes from an unresolved V gene, and the cause of the rest is unknown. Clone size and V and J calls were adopted from that table, with D and trimming inferred from the DNA. The sample records 90,000 to 130,000 clones, roughly four fifths of which are singletons. The ten largest account for roughly 10% of the sample.

The CDR3 runs 15 amino acids, cysteine and phenylalanine included. The only DNA kept is the CDR3, 45 bases in frame from the first base. CDR1 and CDR2 (LGHNA, YSLEER) derive from the germline V gene. The junction shows trimming of 2 bases on V and 10 bases on J, and the gene matches do not reach 8 bases of it. This sequence was found in an adult in good health. The rearranged chain carries TRBV4-3 and TRBJ2-1; 10 of the junction bases match TRBD2. Sequencing was performed on peripheral blood, taken on day 0 of AZD1222 vaccination. The DNA is TGCGCCAGCAGCCAACGAGCGGGAGGGGCGATCGAGCAGTTCTTC. Its product reads: CASSQRAGGAIEQFF.